This T cell receptor (beta chain) was captured in a study of human T cells and chemical hapten exposure. Study background: The use of 2% DPC on about 2 cm by about 2 cm of upper inner arm skin constituted sensitization. Findings of the study overall: TCRs above 1 in 1000 frequency did not change with DPC sensitization. Patch test score tracked positively with PT1 expanded TCR counts.

TCRdb passed the RACE reads through MiXCR, listing each CDR3 protein once. The profile covers 75,000 to 95,000 distinct CDR3 sequences, with approximately 12% appearing a single time and about 3.7% taken by the ten largest. V dropped 6 bases and J dropped 0 bases, with 14 bases sitting between them. Germline loops: CDR1 KGHSH, CDR2 LQKENI. The CDR3 sequence is 15 residues long. This clonotype was found a few times. Its antigen remains unidentified. Time point reported: patch test 1, 2 weeks after DPC sensitization. As for treatment: therapeutic diphenylcyclopropenone sensitization with weekly scalp DPC.

The rearrangement links TRBV18 to TRBJ1-1; D is unclear. The sequence was obtained from a woman aged 55 to 70 with alopecia areata. Some clones in this sample may be carry-over from other donors' samples. The sample was whole blood, taken in connection with sensitization to the hapten diphenylcyclopropenone (DPC). This CDR3 reads CASSLRRQVNTEAFF. The CDR3 nucleotides are TGTGCCAGCTCCCTACGGCGGCAGGTGAACACTGAAGCTTTCTTT.